This entry lists 23 T cell receptor beta chains sequenced from one sample in a study of CD8+ T cells in alopecia areata. The authors extracted RNA and reverse transcribed it into cDNA as the sequencing template. Sequenced by immunoSEQ multiplex PCR; TCRdb stores in-frame clones only, minus some. The profile covers 34,000 or so clones, with around 50% appearing a single time and around two fifths taken by the ten largest. Sequenced: NKG2D-high CD8+ T cells sorted from blood. The source is a human donor with alopecia areata.

There are many counts of this clone. This sequence joins TRBV29-1 and TRBJ2-7; 13 bases match TRBD2. With 6 bases clipped from V and 2 bases from J, the junction kept 7 bases outside the gene matches. The germline gives CDR1 SQVTM, CDR2 ANQGSEA. This CDR3 is 15 amino acids long. The CDR3 DNA follows: TGCAGCGTGGTCGGGGGACTAGCGGGACCCTACGAGCAGTACTTC. Its protein is CSVVGGLAGPYEQYF.

The J gene is TRBJ1-2, the V gene TRBV5-6; no reliable D call. Germline-derived CDR1 and CDR2 are SGHDT and YYEEEE. This CDR3 contains 12 residues. Trimming left V 3 bases short and J 9 bases short, with 12 bases between. CDR3 sequence reads: CASSYGENSYTF. Written as DNA, the CDR3 is TGTGCCAGCAGCTACGGAGAGAACAGCTACACCTTC. Using reference TRBV5-6 and TRBJ1-2 for the parts outside the CDR3, the full variable domain is DAGVTQSPTHLIKTRGQQVTLRCSPKSGHDTVSWYQQALGQGPQFIFQYYEEEERQRGNFPDRFSGHQFPNYSSELNVNALLLGDSALYLCASSYGENSYTFGSGTRLTVV.

The CDR3 DNA reads TGCGCCAGCAGGCCCTTTGAGAGCTCCTATAATTCACCCCTCCACTTT. As protein: CASRPFESSYNSPLHF. The chain recombines TRBV4-1 with TRBJ1-6, with D unresolved. CDR1 MGHRA and CDR2 YSYEKL come from the germline V gene. The V gene lost 6 bases and the J gene lost 0 bases, with 12 bases spanning the gap. This CDR3 has 16 amino acids.

This clone was seen more than once but under ten times. The J gene is TRBJ2-5, the V gene TRBV5-1; 8 bases map to TRBD1. The V gene's germline CDR1 is SGHRS and CDR2 YFSETQ. The CDR3 length is 16 residues. The V gene end was trimmed by 2 bases and the J gene end by 3 bases; junction bases not matched to a gene: 9. DNA for the CDR3: TGCGCCAGCAGCTTCCGCGACAGGGGTAATAAAGAGACCCAGTACTTC. Encoded protein: CASSFRDRGNKETQYF. The full variable domain, with the rest looked up from reference TRBV5-1 and TRBJ2-5, is KAGVTQTPRYLIKTRGQQVTLSCSPISGHRSVSWYQQTPGQGLQFLFEYFSETQRNKGNFPGRFSGRQFSNSRSEMNVSTLELGDSALYLCASSFRDRGNKETQYFGPGTRLLVL.

This clone was observed a few times. This chain joins TRBV7-9 and TRBJ2-1, with 11 bases lining up with TRBD2. Germline V lookup: CDR1 SEHNR, CDR2 FQNEAQ (reference sequence). Losses at the gene ends were 2 bases for V and 4 bases for J; bases not matched to a gene: 4. This CDR3 contains 16 residues. Here the CDR3 reads CASSLPTSGEYNEQFF. The CDR3 DNA reads as TGTGCCAGCAGCTTACCGACTAGCGGGGAGTACAATGAGCAGTTCTTC.

The chain links TRBV4-1 to TRBJ2-1; 14 bases match TRBD2. Germline CDR1 and CDR2: MGHRA and YSYEKL. The CDR3 consists of 18 residues. V lost 4 bases, J lost 4 bases, and 9 bases stayed unmatched. The CDR3 loop is CASSPGTSGRILYNEQFF. Here the CDR3 DNA reads TGCGCCAGCAGCCCGGGGACTAGCGGGAGAATCCTTTACAATGAGCAGTTCTTC.

This clone came up a few times. V and J are TRBV28 and TRBJ2-5, with 7 bases fitting TRBD1. The V gene's germline CDR1 is MDHEN and CDR2 SYDVKM. The CDR3 sequence is 15 residues long. J gave up 3 bases and V 8 bases, and 12 bases lay outside the gene matches. The CDR3 nucleotides are TGTGCCAGCTCTCTTTGGACAGGATCGAAAGAGACCCAGTACTTC. It specifies CASSLWTGSKETQYF.

J is TRBJ2-3 and V is TRBV7-9; 8 bases align to TRBD1. CDR1 SEHNR and CDR2 FQNEAQ come from the germline V gene (reference sequence). CDR3 length equals 15 residues. With V trimmed by 4 bases and J by 1 base, 4 bases remained unmatched. The CDR3 reads CASSSGTGGTDTQYF. The CDR3 nucleotides read TGTGCCAGCAGCTCCGGGACAGGAGGCACAGATACGCAGTATTTT.

This chain connects TRBV9 to TRBJ2-1; 7 nucleotides match TRBD2. Unmatched junction bases numbered 10, after V lost 4 bases and J lost 6 bases. The V gene's germline CDR1 is SGDLS and CDR2 YYNGEE. CDR3 length equals 15 residues. This CDR3 is CASSPEVGGINEQFF. DNA of the CDR3: TGTGCCAGCAGCCCCGAGGTGGGAGGGATCAATGAGCAGTTCTTC. The variable domain in full, with the rest retrieved from reference TRBV9 and TRBJ2-1, is DSGVTQTPKHLITATGQRVTLRCSPRSGDLSVYWYQQSLDQGLQFLIQYYNGEERAKGNILERFSAQQFPDLHSELNLSSLELGDSALYFCASSPEVGGINEQFFGPGTRLTVL.

This chain uses TRBV13 with TRBJ2-7; no definite D call. V shed 1 base and J shed 9 bases, with 10 bases lying between them. Germline V CDR1 and CDR2: PRHDT, FYEKMQ (reference sequence). The CDR3 extends over 12 amino acids. CDR3 nucleotides: TGTGCCAGCAGCTTAGACACTGACGGGCAGTACTTC. It yields the protein CASSLDTDGQYF.

The chain employs TRBV7-8 and TRBJ2-1; 7 positions agree with TRBD2. V was clipped by 7 bases and J by 2 bases; unmatched bases: 14. The CDR3 covers 17 residues. From germline, CDR1 is SGHVS and CDR2 FQNEAQ. CDR3 nucleotides: TGTGCCAGCATAGTTAGCGGGCCCTCTAACACCTACAATGAGCAGTTCTTC. This translates into CASIVSGPSNTYNEQFF. Drawing the rest from reference TRBV7-8 and TRBJ2-1, the complete variable domain is GAGVSQSPRYKVAKRGQDVALRCDPISGHVSLFWYQQALGQGPEFLTYFQNEAQLDKSGLPSDRFFAERPEGSVSTLKIQRTQQEDSAVYLCASIVSGPSNTYNEQFFGPGTRLTVL.

V gene TRBV5-4 combines with J gene TRBJ2-2; TRBD1 matches at 8 bases. CDR3 length: 17 amino acids. Trimming at V came to 4 bases and at J to 2 bases, leaving 10 bases not matched to a gene. The V gene's germline CDR1 is SGHNT and CDR2 YYREEE (reference sequence). CDR3 sequence reads: CASSPPTGVPNTGELFF. The CDR3, as DNA: TGTGCCAGCAGCCCTCCGACAGGGGTCCCCAACACCGGGGAGCTGTTTTTT.

This clone was counted a few times. The CDR3 DNA is TGTGCCAGTAGACCCGGGACGGCGAGGTTTGAAGCTTTCTTT. This encodes CASRPGTARFEAFF. This sequence joins TRBV19 and TRBJ1-1, with D perhaps matching TRBD1 (5 bases). CDR3 length: 14 residues. With 6 bases removed from V and 7 bases from J, the gap between germline ends came to 18 bases. Germline V gives CDR1 LNHDA, CDR2 SQIVND (reference sequence).

The V gene is TRBV13, the J gene TRBJ2-1; 10 bases agree with TRBD2. V lost 0 bases to trimming and J lost 6 bases; unmatched junction nucleotides: 2. The CDR3 totals 15 residues. Germline-derived CDR1 and CDR2 are PRHDT and FYEKMQ (reference sequence). CDR3 DNA: TGTGCCAGCAGCTTAGGGACTAGCGGGCTCAATGAGCAGTTCTTC. Translation: CASSLGTSGLNEQFF.

With respect to this clone: A junction boundary mismatches the germline segment, possibly from a read error. The chain carries TRBV5-6 and TRBJ2-1; possibly TRBD2 for D (6 bases). Germline V gene sequence: CDR1 SGHDT, CDR2 YYEEEE. This CDR3 comprises 15 residues. In DNA, the CDR3 is TGTGCCAGCACTGGGGCAGGAGGGTCCTTCAATGAGCAGTTCTTC. It yields the protein CASTGAGGSFNEQFF. Supplemented by reference TRBV5-6 and TRBJ2-1, the full variable domain reads DAGVTQSPTHLIKTRGQQVTLRCSPKSGHDTVSWYQQALGQGPQFIFQYYEEEERQRGNFPDRFSGHQFPNYSSELNVNALLLGDSALYLCASTGAGGSFNEQFFGPGTRLTVL.

The chain is built from TRBV7-8 and TRBJ2-3; D may be TRBD1 (6 bases). The germline gives CDR1 SGHVS, CDR2 FQNEAQ. CDR3 length: 13 amino acids. Trimming cost V 8 bases and J 1 base, with 10 bases left between them. The chain's CDR3 is CASWGRGTDTQYF. The CDR3 DNA is TGTGCCAGCTGGGGGCGAGGCACAGATACGCAGTATTTT. Full variable domain (remainder filled in from reference TRBV7-8 and TRBJ2-3): GAGVSQSPRYKVAKRGQDVALRCDPISGHVSLFWYQQALGQGPEFLTYFQNEAQLDKSGLPSDRFFAERPEGSVSTLKIQRTQQEDSAVYLCASWGRGTDTQYFGPGTRLTVL.

This clone was seen only a few times. The chain has TRBV7-3 and TRBJ2-2, with a weak D call TRBD2 (6 bases). V was clipped by 3 bases and J by 2 bases, with 10 bases between them. From germline, CDR1 is SGHTA and CDR2 FQGTGA. The CDR3 contains 15 residues. The CDR3 is CASSLTGSNTGELFF. In DNA, the CDR3 is TGTGCCAGCAGCTTGACCGGGAGCAACACCGGGGAGCTGTTTTTT. The full variable domain, with the rest looked up from reference TRBV7-3 and TRBJ2-2, is GAGVSQTPSNKVTEKGKYVELRCDPISGHTALYWYRQSLGQGPEFLIYFQGTGAADDSGLPNDRFFAVRPEGSVSTLKIQRTERGDSAVYLCASSLTGSNTGELFFGEGSRLTVL.

V gene TRBV27 combines with J gene TRBJ1-2; tentative D call: TRBD1 (5 bases). The ends were cut back, 6 bases at V and 8 bases at J, with 19 bases in the middle. Looked up from germline, CDR1 is MNHEY and CDR2 is SMNVEV (reference sequence). The CDR3 has 14 residues. The DNA of the CDR3 is TGTGCCAGCAGCGCCCTTAAGGGGACCGGGGGCTACACCTTC. Translation: CASSALKGTGGYTF.

V usage is TRBV29-1 and J usage is TRBJ2-5; weak D call: TRBD2 (5 bases). The CDR3 has 11 amino acids. Germline V gene data show CDR1 as SQVTM and CDR2 as ANQGSEA. The V and J ends lost 7 bases and 5 bases respectively, with 11 bases between them. CDR3 sequence: CSAGRRETQYF. The CDR3, as DNA: TGCAGCGCCGGACGGAGGGAGACCCAGTACTTC.

The rearrangement links TRBV13 to TRBJ1-1; D is uncertain. This CDR3 region has 13 residues. With 0 bases removed from V and 5 bases from J, the gap between germline ends came to 7 bases. Germline CDR1 PRHDT, CDR2 FYEKMQ (reference sequence). CDR3 sequence (DNA): TGTGCCAGCAGCTTAGGCCTCAGGACTGAAGCTTTCTTT. Its protein is CASSLGLRTEAFF.

This clone has only a few counts. The V gene is TRBV5-1, the J gene TRBJ2-3; 8 positions match TRBD1. Looked up from germline, CDR1 is SGHRS and CDR2 is YFSETQ. Trimming took 2 bases from V and 5 from J; bases not matched to a gene: 7. The CDR3 is 15 amino acids. The CDR3 DNA is TGCGCCAGCAGCTTATCAGGGGGCGGAATAGATACGCAGTATTTT. Encoded protein: CASSLSGGGIDTQYF.

The chain joins TRBV7-2 to TRBJ1-5; 9 positions match TRBD1. The CDR3 covers 14 residues. The germline CDR1 and CDR2 sequences are SGHTA and FQGNSA. Trimming at V came to 5 bases and at J to 7 bases, leaving 6 bases not matched to a gene. Written as DNA, the CDR3 is TGTGCCAGCAGCCAACAGGGGGCCCAACAGCCCCAGCATTTT. Protein sequence: CASSQQGAQQPQHF.

This clone turned up a few times. The J gene is TRBJ2-7, the V gene TRBV11-2; tentative D call: TRBD1 (5 bases). Germline loops: CDR1 SGHAT, CDR2 FQNNGV. The CDR3 is 13 amino acids. V was trimmed by 5 bases and J by 3 bases, leaving 11 bases between them. This CDR3 reads CASSTVDSYEQYF. In DNA, the CDR3 is TGTGCCAGCAGCACCGTTGACAGCTACGAGCAGTACTTC.